Sequencing of this T cell receptor beta chain was carried out in a study of radiotherapy plus CTLA-4 blockade in lung cancer. As for the study in general: Objective responses arose in approximately 20% of patients, and over 25% experienced disease control. Study-wide results and caveats: The authors reported that early blood T cell clone dynamics, with interferon-beta, best predicted response.

In germline, CDR1 is SGHDT, CDR2 YYEEEE. After removal of 4 bases from V and 1 base from J, the junction contained 10 bases not matched to a gene. There are 16 residues in the CDR3. Method: immunoSEQ multiplex PCR; TCRdb's copy keeps in-frame clones and lacks some. The sample shows over 50,000 clones, 79% of them seen only once. Note on this clone: The antigen is undetermined.

With ipilimumab providing CTLA-4 blockade, focal radiation was administered to patients who had chemo-refractory metastatic non-small-cell lung cancer. The source is a human donor with non-small cell lung cancer who had a partial response to radiotherapy plus ipilimumab. The chain carries TRBV5-6 and TRBJ2-5; 7 nucleotides line up with TRBD2. The sample consisted of peripheral blood, taken from a patient treated with radiotherapy plus ipilimumab. CDR3 sequence reads: CASSLSPSGLQETQYF. For the CDR3, the DNA is TGTGCCAGCAGCCTCTCACCTAGCGGCCTCCAAGAGACCCAGTACTTC.